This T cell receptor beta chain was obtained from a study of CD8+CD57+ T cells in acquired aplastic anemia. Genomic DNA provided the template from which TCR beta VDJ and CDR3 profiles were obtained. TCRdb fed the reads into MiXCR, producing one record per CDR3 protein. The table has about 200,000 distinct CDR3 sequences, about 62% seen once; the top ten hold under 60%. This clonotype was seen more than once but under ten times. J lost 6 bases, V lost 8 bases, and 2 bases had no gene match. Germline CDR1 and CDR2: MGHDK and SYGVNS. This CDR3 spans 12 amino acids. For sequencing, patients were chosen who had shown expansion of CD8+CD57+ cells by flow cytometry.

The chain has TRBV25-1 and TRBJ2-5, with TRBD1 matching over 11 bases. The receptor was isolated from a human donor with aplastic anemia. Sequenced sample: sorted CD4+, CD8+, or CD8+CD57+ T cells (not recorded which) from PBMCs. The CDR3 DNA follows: TGTGCCAGCGGACAGGGGGCGCAGACCCAGTACTTC. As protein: CASGQGAQTQYF.